One and the same sample provided the 13 T cell receptor beta chains below, sequenced in a study of shared clonotypes between healthy human individuals. Sequencing used immunoSEQ multiplex PCR; TCRdb keeps in-frame clones, though not all of them. The sample shows more than 2,000,000 clones, around 94% of them seen only once. Sequencing used naive CD4+ T cells sorted from blood. Subset given: CD45RA+ positively selected. All receptors come from a man between 18 and 29 years old in good health.

Of note for this clone: This specimen includes other DNA sequences encoding the same CDR3. V and J are TRBV5-1 and TRBJ1-1, with 8 nucleotides matching TRBD1. The CDR3 is 14 residues long. V lost 0 bases, J lost 4 bases, and 2 bases stayed unmatched. Per germline, CDR1 SGHRS and CDR2 YFSETQ. This CDR3 reads CASSLGQGATEAFF. In nucleotides, the CDR3 is TGCGCCAGCAGCTTGGGGCAGGGGGCCACTGAAGCTTTCTTT. The entire variable domain, with the rest obtained from reference TRBV5-1 and TRBJ1-1, is as follows: KAGVTQTPRYLIKTRGQQVTLSCSPISGHRSVSWYQQTPGQGLQFLFEYFSETQRNKGNFPGRFSGRQFSNSRSEMNVSTLELGDSALYLCASSLGQGATEAFFGQGTRLTVV.

This clone was counted between two and nine times. This sample includes further DNA sequences coding for the same CDR3. The J gene is TRBJ1-3, the V gene TRBV30; no firm D call. This CDR3 has 12 residues. The germline V gene encodes CDR1 GTSNPN and CDR2 SVGIG (reference sequence). Trimming took 5 bases from V and 0 from J, leaving 5 bases between them. CDR3 amino acids: CAWGGSGNTIYF. CDR3 bases: TGTGCCTGGGGAGGCTCTGGAAACACCATATATTTT.

The chain couples TRBV19 to TRBJ2-5, with TRBD1 matching 7 bases. V lost 7 bases and J lost 2; bases outside the gene matches: 7. The CDR3 sequence is 14 residues long. The germline CDR1 and CDR2 sequences are LNHDA and SQIVND (reference sequence). The CDR3 nucleotides are TGTGCCAGTAAGGGACAGATGGCGCAAGAGACCCAGTACTTC. Its translation is CASKGQMAQETQYF.

The rearrangement uses TRBV5-1 and TRBJ2-7, with TRBD1 matching 8 bases. The CDR3 loop spans 14 amino acids. The V and J ends lost 4 bases and 1 base, in that order; junction bases with no gene match: 4. The germline V gene has CDR1 SGHRS and CDR2 YFSETQ. CDR3 sequence: CASSMRDRSYEQYF. DNA for the CDR3: TGCGCCAGCAGCATGAGGGACAGGTCCTACGAGCAGTACTTC.

This clone was seen once. This chain joins TRBV4-1 and TRBJ1-4; 11 bases match TRBD1. The CDR3 runs 14 residues. J was trimmed by 6 bases and V by 6 bases; bases with no gene match: 3. Germline V lookup: CDR1 MGHRA, CDR2 YSYEKL. CDR3 nucleotide sequence: TGCGCCAGCAGGGACAGGGGGCGTGATGAAAAACTGTTTTTT. The encoded protein is CASRDRGRDEKLFF.

The CDR3 DNA sequence: TGTGCCAGCAGCTTAGATCCGAACTATGGCTACACCTTC. It is translated as CASSLDPNYGYTF. The V gene is TRBV7-8, the J gene TRBJ1-2; no firm D call. Germline V gene sequence: CDR1 SGHVS, CDR2 FQNEAQ. The CDR3 is 13 residues long. The V and J ends lost 1 base and 2 bases respectively, with 5 bases between them.

V usage is TRBV2 and J usage is TRBJ2-2, with TRBD2 identical over 8 bases. Germline CDR1 is SNHLY and CDR2 is FYNNEI. This CDR3 region has 16 residues. The ends lost 3 bases at V and 4 bases at J; junction bases unmatched: 7. CDR3 sequence (DNA): TGTGCCAGCAGTGATCCCGGCGGGAGGACCACCGGGGAGCTGTTTTTT. Amino acid sequence: CASSDPGGRTTGELFF.

The J gene is TRBJ2-7, the V gene TRBV11-1, with 9 bases aligning to TRBD2. With 6 bases clipped from V and 5 bases from J, the junction kept 5 bases outside the gene matches. The CDR3 is 13 amino acids. Germline V gives CDR1 SGHAT, CDR2 FQDESV (reference sequence). The DNA of the CDR3 is TGTGCCAGCAGTGGCGGGGGGGACCACGAGCAGTACTTC. Translation: CASSGGGDHEQYF.

CDR3 DNA: TGTGCCAGCAGCACACGACTAGCGGGCTGGTCTAGCTCCTACGAGCAGTACTTC. Protein: CASSTRLAGWSSSYEQYF. This chain links TRBV7-9 with TRBJ2-7; 10 positions match TRBD2. The CDR3 extends over 18 amino acids. V was clipped by 5 bases and J by 0 bases; unmatched bases: 13. Germline V CDR1 and CDR2: SEHNR, FQNEAQ (reference sequence).

The rearrangement joins TRBV19 to TRBJ1-4; D not certain. The CDR3 runs 14 residues. V lost 3 bases and J lost 0, with 5 bases in between. Germline loops: CDR1 LNHDA, CDR2 SQIVND (reference sequence). Here the CDR3 reads CASSIRPTNEKLFF. CDR3 DNA sequence: TGTGCCAGTAGTATTCGTCCAACTAATGAAAAACTGTTTTTT.

The V call is TRBV27, the J call TRBJ2-7; D may be TRBD1 (6 bases). The V end was cut by 1 base, the J end by 0 bases, with 10 bases between. In germline, CDR1 is MNHEY, CDR2 SMNVEV (reference sequence). The CDR3 runs 15 residues. This CDR3 is CASSLLGADSYEQYF. The DNA of the CDR3 is TGTGCCAGCAGTTTATTGGGGGCCGACTCCTACGAGCAGTACTTC.

Note on this clone: Additional DNA sequences in this sample encode the identical CDR3. CDR3 nucleotides: TGTGCCAGCAGCTTGGGACTAGCTCCCTACGAGCAGTACTTC. This encodes CASSLGLAPYEQYF. The rearrangement links TRBV7-2 to TRBJ2-7; 9 nucleotides align to TRBD2. Germline loops: CDR1 SGHTA, CDR2 FQGNSA. V lost 3 bases, J lost 2 bases, and 2 bases stayed unmatched. CDR3 size: 14 residues.

This chain links TRBV29-1 with TRBJ2-3; TRBD2 aligns across 11 bases. CDR1 and CDR2 from the germline V gene are SQVTM and ANQGSEA. This CDR3 has 15 amino acids. With 7 bases clipped from V and 5 bases from J, the junction kept 11 bases outside the gene matches. The CDR3: CSGSLLAGVEDTQYF. The CDR3 bases are TGCAGCGGATCACTACTAGCGGGAGTTGAAGATACGCAGTATTTT.